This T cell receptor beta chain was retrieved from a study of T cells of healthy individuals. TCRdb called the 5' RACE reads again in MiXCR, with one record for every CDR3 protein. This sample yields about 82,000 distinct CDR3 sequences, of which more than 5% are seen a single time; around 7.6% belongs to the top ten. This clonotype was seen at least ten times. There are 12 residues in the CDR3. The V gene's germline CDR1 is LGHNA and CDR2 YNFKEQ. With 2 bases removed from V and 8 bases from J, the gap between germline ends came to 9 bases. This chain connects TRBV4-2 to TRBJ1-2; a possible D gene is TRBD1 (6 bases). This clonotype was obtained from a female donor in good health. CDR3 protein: CASSQYRGGYTF. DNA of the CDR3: TGTGCCAGCAGCCAATATAGGGGGGGCTACACCTTC.